A selection of T cell receptor beta chains follows, all from one sample in a study of regulatory T cells in long-lasting Graves disease. One entry per CDR3 protein results from TCRdb running MiXCR on the multiplex PCR reads. Altogether about 610,000 distinct CDR3 sequences are present, around 15% being singletons, with the ten largest covering around 12%. This same sample was also part of a study on T cells in Graves' hyperthyroidism and ophthalmopathy.

The sample was peripheral blood mononuclear cells (PBMCs), taken at new diagnosis, from a patient treated with antithyroid drugs. The receptors were gathered from a man between 18 and 35 years old with Graves disease. CDR3s include the opening cysteine and the closing phenylalanine or tryptophan. The D gene is left open where the match is weak. A clone size is listed for some rows: how often the clone was seen (once, few, many), or a class if it is expanded.

j_call clone_size d_call v_call cdr3_length cdr3_aa cdr3_nt
TRBJ2-2 many . TRBV12-3/TRBV12-4 16 CASINLGGADTGELFF TGTGCCAGCATCAACCTTGGGGGCGCGGACACCGGGGAGCTGTTTTTT
TRBJ1-1 many . TRBV20-1 12 CSARGGDTEAFF TGCAGTGCTAGGGGGGGGGACACTGAAGCTTTCTTT
TRBJ1-2 . . TRBV14 14 CASSQDYSNYGYTF TGTGCCAGCAGCCAAGATTACTCTAACTATGGCTACACCTTC
TRBJ2-7 many TRBD1 TRBV2 15 CASSPDRGNSYEQYF TGTGCCAGCAGCCCCGACAGGGGGAACTCCTACGAGCAGTACTTC
TRBJ1-1 many TRBD1 TRBV12-3/TRBV12-4 13 CASTGGTGVRAFF TGTGCCAGCACCGGGGGGACAGGGGTGCGGGCTTTCTTT
TRBJ2-7 many . TRBV28 14 CASSLGPSTYEQYF TGTGCCAGCAGTTTAGGCCCCAGCACCTACGAGCAGTACTTC
TRBJ2-7 few . TRBV29-1 13 CSVAQGMTYEQYF TGCAGCGTTGCTCAGGGGATGACCTACGAGCAGTACTTC
TRBJ2-4 . . TRBV2 14 CASSDRIAKNIRYF TGTGCCAGCAGCGACCGAATAGCTAAAAACATTCGGTACTTC
TRBJ2-5 few TRBD2 TRBV5-1 15 CASSSSGGSGETQYF TGCGCCAGCAGCTCGAGTGGCGGGAGTGGAGAGACCCAGTACTTC
TRBJ2-5 few TRBD1 TRBV6-1 16 CASSAWGGQGDETQYF TGTGCCAGCAGCGCGTGGGGTGGACAGGGAGACGAGACCCAGTACTTC
TRBJ2-7 many . TRBV6-1 13 CASRALSSYEQYF TGTGCCAGCAGGGCGCTGAGCTCCTACGAGCAGTACTTC
TRBJ2-7 . TRBD2 TRBV19 16 CASSILAGVASYEQYF TGTGCCAGTAGTATCTTAGCGGGAGTGGCATCCTACGAGCAGTACTTC
TRBJ2-1 many TRBD2 TRBV7-3 15 CASSLLAGDFSEQFF TGTGCCAGCAGCTTATTAGCGGGCGATTTTAGTGAGCAGTTCTTC
TRBJ1-5 . . TRBV20-1 19 CSARDYYGEGEGSNQPQHF TGCAGTGCTAGAGATTATTACGGTGAGGGTGAGGGTAGCAATCAGCCCCAGCATTTT
TRBJ2-2 few . TRBV19 14 CASSIAQGTGELFF TGTGCCAGTAGTATAGCGCAGGGAACCGGGGAGCTGTTTTTT
TRBJ2-3 many TRBD1 TRBV20-1 17 CSARDQTGTGFTDTQYF TGCAGTGCTAGAGACCAAACCGGGACAGGGTTCACAGATACGCAGTATTTT
TRBJ2-3 many . TRBV20-1 14 CSARVDFSTDTQYF TGCAGTGCTAGAGTGGATTTTAGCACAGATACGCAGTATTTT